This entry is about one T cell receptor beta chain. The antigen this receptor binds is unknown. Sequence at one end of the junction differs from germline and may be a read error. The source of the sample is a study of glioma-infiltrating T cells (dated by TCRdb to the mid-2010s). Context from the whole study: Glioma tissue, non-neoplastic brain tissue and matched peripheral blood mononuclear cells were used as sources from which TCR alpha- and beta-chain repertoires were sequenced. Each tissue-infiltrating repertoire was compared with the same patient's peripheral blood repertoire to measure divergence between tissue and blood T-cell populations. Three low-grade glioma patients, several primary glioblastoma patients, and three non-glioma patients who contributed non-neoplastic brain tissue made up the paired cohort.

Results and caveats for the whole study, not just this receptor: VJ-independent divergence between tissue and blood was lower than expected in non-neoplastic patients but higher than expected in all gliomas, particularly low-grade gliomas. The group comparisons were based on small numbers of patients: three non-neoplastic, three low-grade glioma and about eight glioblastoma patients. Very few CDR3 sequences were found to be shared between tissue and blood, and this scarcity was attributed to high CDR3 diversity and limited sampling.

From a lookup of the germline V gene, CDR1 and CDR2 are SGHRS and YFSETQ. The CDR3 contains 15 residues, cysteine and phenylalanine counted. Only the CDR3 region is kept as DNA, spanning 45 bases read in frame from base 1. The iRepertoire nested amplicon-rescue multiplex PCR (arm-PCR) platform was used to amplify TCR alpha and beta CDR3 regions from RNA. One-step reverse transcription and amplification used about 95-450 ng of tissue mRNA or PBMC total RNA as input. Following bead purification, Illumina adapters were added by a secondary multiplex PCR, and libraries between 200 and 400 bp were gel-purified. Internal 6-nucleotide barcodes were carried by the libraries and were used for demultiplexing. Libraries were sequenced on an Illumina MiSeq with 2x220 or 2x250 nucleotide paired-end reads. As for the authors' bioinformatics: Paired reads were merged with FLASH 1.2.11 and aligned to the GRCh37 human genome with BWA-MEM before extracting TRA and TRB reads. For V and J assignment, an IMGT-derived reference of cassette sequences and CDR3 motifs that included pseudogenes was used. Three-frame translation of reads was performed, and productive CDR3s were defined as those with a C...FGXG motif and no stop codons. Clonotypes were defined as unique combinations of V-J cassette pair and CDR3 amino acid sequence. Filtering of reads was based on Hamming distance, with the threshold set by the sequence error rate of each sample in mapped regions. TCRdb reprocessed the public reads (quality trimming at Q25 with fastp, clone calling with MiXCR) and kept in-frame beta chains. Each CDR3 protein gets just one entry, which takes the most common genes and DNA from the rows behind it. The V and J calls follow TCRdb's processing rather than the paper's. Counted in this sample were about 190,000 distinct CDR3 sequences; more than 25% of them appeared once. Of the sample, 20% to 25% falls within the top ten clones.

The TCR sequence derives from a human donor with low-grade glioma or glioblastoma, undergoing nonglioma brain surgery, or in good health (not recorded which). Here the chain combines TRBV5-1 and TRBJ2-1; the D gene is perhaps TRBD2, on 6 matching bases. Material for sequencing was glioma tissue, nonneoplastic brain tissue, or PBMCs (not recorded which). For the CDR3, the sequence is CASSLMTGENNDQFF. The nucleotide sequence is TGCGCCAGCAGCTTGATGACGGGAGAGAACAATGATCAGTTCTTC.